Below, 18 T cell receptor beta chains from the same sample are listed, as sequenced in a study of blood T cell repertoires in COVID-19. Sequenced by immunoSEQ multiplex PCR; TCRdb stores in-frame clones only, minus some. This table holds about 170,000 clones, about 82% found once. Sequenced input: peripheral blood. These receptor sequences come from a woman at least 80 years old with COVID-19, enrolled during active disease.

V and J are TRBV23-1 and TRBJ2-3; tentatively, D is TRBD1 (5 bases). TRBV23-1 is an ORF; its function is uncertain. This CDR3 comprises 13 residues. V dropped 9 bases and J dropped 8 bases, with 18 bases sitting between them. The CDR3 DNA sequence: TGCGCCAGAAGGCAGGGCAGAAAAGGTACGCAGTATTTT. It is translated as CARRQGRKGTQYF.

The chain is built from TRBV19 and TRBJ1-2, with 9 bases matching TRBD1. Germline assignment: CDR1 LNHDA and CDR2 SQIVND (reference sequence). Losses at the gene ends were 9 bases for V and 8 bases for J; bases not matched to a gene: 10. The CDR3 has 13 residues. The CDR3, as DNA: TGTGCCAGCCGGGACAGGGTTCCGAGGGGCTACACCTTC. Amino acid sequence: CASRDRVPRGYTF.

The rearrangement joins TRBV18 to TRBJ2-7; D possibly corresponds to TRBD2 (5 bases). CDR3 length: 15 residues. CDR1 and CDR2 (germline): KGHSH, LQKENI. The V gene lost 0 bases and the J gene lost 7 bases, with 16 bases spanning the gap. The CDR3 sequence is CASSPPGAEGEEQYF. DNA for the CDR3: TGTGCCAGCTCACCACCGGGAGCAGAGGGTGAGGAGCAGTACTTC.

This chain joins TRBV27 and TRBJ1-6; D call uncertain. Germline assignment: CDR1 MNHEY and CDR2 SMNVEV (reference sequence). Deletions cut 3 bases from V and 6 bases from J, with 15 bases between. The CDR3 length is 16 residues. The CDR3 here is CASSFARPTTNSPLHF. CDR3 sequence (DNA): TGTGCCAGCAGTTTCGCTAGGCCCACTACTAATTCACCCCTCCACTTT.

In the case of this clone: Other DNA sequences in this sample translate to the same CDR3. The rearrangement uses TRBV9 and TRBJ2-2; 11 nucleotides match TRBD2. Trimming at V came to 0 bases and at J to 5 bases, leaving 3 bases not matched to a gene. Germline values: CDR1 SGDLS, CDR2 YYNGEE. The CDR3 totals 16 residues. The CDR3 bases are TGTGCCAGCAGCGTAGGATTAGCGGGAGGGACCGGGGAGCTGTTTTTT. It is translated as CASSVGLAGGTGELFF.

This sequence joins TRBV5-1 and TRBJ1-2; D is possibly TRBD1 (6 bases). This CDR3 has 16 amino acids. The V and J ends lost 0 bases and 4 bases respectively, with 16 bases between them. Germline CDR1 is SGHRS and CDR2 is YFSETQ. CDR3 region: CASSLVVGALPYGYTF. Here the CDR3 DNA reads TGCGCCAGCAGCTTGGTCGTGGGGGCGCTCCCCTATGGCTACACCTTC.

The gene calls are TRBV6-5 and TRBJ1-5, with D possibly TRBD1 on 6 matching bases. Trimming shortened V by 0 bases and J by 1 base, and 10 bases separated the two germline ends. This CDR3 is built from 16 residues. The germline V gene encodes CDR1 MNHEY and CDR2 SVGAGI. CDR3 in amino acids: CASSYSSGGSNQPQHF. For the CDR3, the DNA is TGTGCCAGCAGTTACTCCTCTGGGGGCAGCAATCAGCCCCAGCATTTT.

This chain's CDR3 is CASIEGRGRSQPQHF. The CDR3 DNA sequence: TGTGCCAGTATCGAGGGCAGGGGGAGATCTCAGCCCCAGCATTTT. The J gene is TRBJ1-5, the V gene TRBV19, with 7 nucleotides matching TRBD1. This CDR3 has 15 amino acids. V lost 7 bases, J lost 6 bases, and 12 bases stayed unmatched. Germline assignment: CDR1 LNHDA and CDR2 SQIVND (reference sequence).

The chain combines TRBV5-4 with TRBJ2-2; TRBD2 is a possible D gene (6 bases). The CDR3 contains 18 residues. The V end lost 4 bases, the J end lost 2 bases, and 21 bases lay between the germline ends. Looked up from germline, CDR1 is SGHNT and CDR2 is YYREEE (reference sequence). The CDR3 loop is CASSPGRGGLVNTGELFF. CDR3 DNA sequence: TGTGCCAGCAGCCCAGGCCGTGGGGGGTTGGTTAACACCGGGGAGCTGTTTTTT.

The CDR3 is CASRGQGYNEQFF. The DNA of the CDR3 is TGTGCCAGTAGGGGACAGGGATACAATGAGCAGTTCTTC. J is TRBJ2-1 and V is TRBV19, with TRBD1 matching over 9 bases. With V trimmed by 6 bases and J by 4 bases, 1 base remained unmatched. This CDR3 has 13 residues. Germline V CDR1 and CDR2: LNHDA, SQIVND (reference sequence).

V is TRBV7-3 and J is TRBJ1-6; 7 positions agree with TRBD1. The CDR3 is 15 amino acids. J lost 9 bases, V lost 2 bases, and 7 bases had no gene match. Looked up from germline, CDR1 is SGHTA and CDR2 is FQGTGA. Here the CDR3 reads CASSLRQGGVSPLHF. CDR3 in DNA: TGTGCCAGCAGCTTACGACAGGGTGGTGTTTCACCCCTCCACTTT. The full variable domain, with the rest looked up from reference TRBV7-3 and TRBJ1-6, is GAGVSQTPSNKVTEKGKYVELRCDPISGHTALYWYRQSLGQGPEFLIYFQGTGAADDSGLPNDRFFAVRPEGSVSTLKIQRTERGDSAVYLCASSLRQGGVSPLHFGNGTRLTVT.

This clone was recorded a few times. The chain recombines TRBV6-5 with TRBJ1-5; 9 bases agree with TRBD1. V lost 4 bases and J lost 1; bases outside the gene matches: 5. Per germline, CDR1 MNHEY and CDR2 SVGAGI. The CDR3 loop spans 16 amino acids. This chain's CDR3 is CASSSTGGKSNQPQHF. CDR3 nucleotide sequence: TGTGCCAGCAGTTCTACAGGGGGCAAGAGCAATCAGCCCCAGCATTTT.

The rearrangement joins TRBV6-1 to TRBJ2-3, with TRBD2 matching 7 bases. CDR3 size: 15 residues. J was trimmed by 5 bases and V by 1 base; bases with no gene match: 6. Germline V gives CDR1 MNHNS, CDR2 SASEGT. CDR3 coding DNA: TGTGCCAGCAGTGAAGGGGGCGGGAGAGGAGATACGCAGTATTTT. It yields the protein CASSEGGGRGDTQYF.

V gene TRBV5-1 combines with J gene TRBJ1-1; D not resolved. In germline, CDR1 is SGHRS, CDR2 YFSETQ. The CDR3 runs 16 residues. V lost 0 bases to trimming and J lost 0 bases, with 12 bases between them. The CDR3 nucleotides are TGCGCCAGCAGCTTGGGTAACAGTCAAATGAACACTGAAGCTTTCTTT. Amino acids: CASSLGNSQMNTEAFF.

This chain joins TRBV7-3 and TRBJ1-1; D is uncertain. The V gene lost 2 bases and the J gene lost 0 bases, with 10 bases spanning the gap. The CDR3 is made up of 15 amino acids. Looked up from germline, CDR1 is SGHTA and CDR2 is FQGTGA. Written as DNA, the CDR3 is TGTGCCAGCAGCTTATTCGGCGGGATGAACACTGAAGCTTTCTTT. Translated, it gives CASSLFGGMNTEAFF.

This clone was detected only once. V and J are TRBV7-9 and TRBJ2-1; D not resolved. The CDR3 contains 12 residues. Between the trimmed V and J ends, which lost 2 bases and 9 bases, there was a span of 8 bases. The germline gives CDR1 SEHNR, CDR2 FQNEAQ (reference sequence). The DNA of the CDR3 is TGTGCCAGCAGCTTAAAGCGTGGTGAGCAGTTCTTC. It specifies CASSLKRGEQFF.

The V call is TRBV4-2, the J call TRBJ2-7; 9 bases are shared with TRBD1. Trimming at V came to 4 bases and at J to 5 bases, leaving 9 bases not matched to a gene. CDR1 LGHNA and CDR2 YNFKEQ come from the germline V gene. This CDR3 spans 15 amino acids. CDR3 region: CASSLARDRDHEQYF. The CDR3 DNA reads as TGTGCCAGCAGCCTAGCCAGGGACAGGGACCACGAGCAGTACTTC.

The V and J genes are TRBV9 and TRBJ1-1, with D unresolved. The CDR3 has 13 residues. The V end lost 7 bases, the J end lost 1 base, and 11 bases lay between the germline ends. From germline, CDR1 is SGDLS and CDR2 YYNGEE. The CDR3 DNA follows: TGTGCCAGCGGCCCGGCGGCGAACACTGAAGCTTTCTTT. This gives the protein CASGPAANTEAFF.